Listed below are T cell receptor beta chains from one sample, sequenced in a study of T cells in Graves' hyperthyroidism and ophthalmopathy. TCRdb reprocessed the multiplex PCR reads with MiXCR, giving one entry per CDR3 protein. The table has a few hundred thousand distinct CDR3 sequences, roughly an eighth seen once. Sequenced input: blood. The receptors derive from a woman aged 40 to 50 with Graves' ophthalmopathy. Each CDR3 is given without its conserved first and last residue. Size tells how often a clone was seen (once, few, many) or the class of an expanded clone, and some rows leave it out.

V gene	J gene	clone size	CDR3 protein
TRBV10-1	TRBJ1-3	NA	ASSEIGAGTYTIY
TRBV20-1	TRBJ1-6	NA	SARGDSLYNSPLH
TRBV7-2	TRBJ1-4	many	ASSLVQGEKLF
TRBV30	TRBJ2-7	NA	AWSVRSHEQY
TRBV12-3/TRBV12-4	TRBJ1-1	many	ASTHRDRNTEAF
TRBV12-3/TRBV12-4	TRBJ1-2	many	ASSRQEYGYT
TRBV11-2	TRBJ2-5	NA	ASSLFDAQETQY
TRBV28	TRBJ1-5	many	ASKGSNQPQH
TRBV25-1	TRBJ2-3	many	ASRRGVTDTQY
TRBV20-1	TRBJ1-6	few	SAYGGGNSPLH
TRBV2	TRBJ2-7	many	ASSELMLAGYEQY
TRBV28	TRBJ1-6	many	ASRGQGFYNSPLH
TRBV6-1	TRBJ1-5	NA	ASSQKPWGQPQH
TRBV18	TRBJ2-3	NA	ASSPNTPGAGDTQY
TRBV30	TRBJ2-1	many	AWRPSGQYNEQF
TRBV28	TRBJ2-7	many	ASSKTLAGDSYEQY
TRBV10-2	TRBJ2-5	NA	ASTIYGRGETQY
TRBV7-9	TRBJ1-6	NA	ASSLAGGSVLH
TRBV4-1	TRBJ2-7	NA	ASSRQGAHEQY
TRBV27	TRBJ1-5	many	ASSLGGGDQPQH
TRBV28	TRBJ1-2	many	ASSMDRGLGYT
TRBV6-1	TRBJ2-6	many	ASKIPSGYSGANVLT
TRBV4-2	TRBJ2-3	NA	ASSQNRGTKGTNTQY
TRBV5-1	TRBJ2-2	NA	ASSLGAPGQGHGELF
TRBV20-1	TRBJ2-1	few	SATRVDLFLDEQF
TRBV27	TRBJ2-7	many	ASTPAGSPRLEQY
TRBV9	TRBJ2-1	many	ASSVAATPAEQF